A single TCR beta chain is shown here with its context. In the source study's methods: Estimates of nucleated cell counts were drawn from the amplification of reference gene primers. Here immunoSEQ multiplex PCR was the method, and the copy in TCRdb shows in-frame clones only, minus some. The V and J calls and clone size are taken from that table; D and trimming were inferred from the DNA. The table lists hundreds of thousands of clones, 90% of them singletons. Those enrolled in Seattle joined during active infection and were followed longitudinally afterward. The data originate from a study of blood T cell repertoires in COVID-19. Across the whole study: T cells, B-cell-depleted T cells, or PBMCs supplied cDNA or gDNA.

This TCR came from a woman between 40 and 55 years old with COVID-19, enrolled during active disease. Sequenced: peripheral blood.

The CDR3 region has the DNA TGTGCCAGTAGTAAGGGGCTAATCAGAACAGATACGCAGTATTTT. It is translated as CASSKGLIRTDTQYF. The chain uses TRBV19 and TRBJ2-3; D is possibly TRBD1 (5 bases). Germline loops: CDR1 LNHDA, CDR2 SQIVND (reference sequence). V lost 4 bases to trimming and J lost 3 bases, with 14 bases between them. The CDR3 extends over 15 amino acids.